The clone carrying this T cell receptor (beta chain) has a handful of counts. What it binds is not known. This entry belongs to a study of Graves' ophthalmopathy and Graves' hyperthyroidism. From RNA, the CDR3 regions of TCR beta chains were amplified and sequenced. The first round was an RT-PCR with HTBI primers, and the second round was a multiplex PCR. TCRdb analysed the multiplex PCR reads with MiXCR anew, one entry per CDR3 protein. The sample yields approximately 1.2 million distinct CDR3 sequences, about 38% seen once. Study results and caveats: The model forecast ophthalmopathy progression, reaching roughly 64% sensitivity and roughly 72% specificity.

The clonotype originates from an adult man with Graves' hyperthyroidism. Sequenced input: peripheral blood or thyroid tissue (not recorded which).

CDR3 protein: CASSLTGGRAPYEQYF. The CDR3, as DNA: TGTGCCAGCAGTCTAACGGGCGGGAGGGCCCCCTACGAGCAGTACTTC. The chain combines TRBV7-9 with TRBJ2-7, with 9 bases identical to TRBD2. Germline values: CDR1 SEHNR, CDR2 FQNEAQ (reference sequence). This CDR3 comprises 16 residues. V shed 6 bases and J 2 bases; nucleotides not matched to a gene: 11. Drawing the rest from reference TRBV7-9 and TRBJ2-7, the complete variable domain is DTGVSQNPRHKITKRGQNVTFRCDPISEHNRLYWYRQTLGQGPEFLTYFQNEAQLEKSRLLSDRFSAERPKGSFSTLEIQRTEQGDSAMYLCASSLTGGRAPYEQYFGPGTRLTVT.